Listed below are T cell receptor beta chains from one sample, sequenced in a study of T cells in pancreatic ductal adenocarcinoma. The protocol was immunoSEQ multiplex PCR, while the TCRdb copy is restricted to in-frame clones and leaves out a portion. The sample yields 16,000 or so clones, under 95% seen once. The material sequenced was PBMCs. Receptors were obtained from a human donor with pancreatic ductal adenocarcinoma. Each CDR3 is given with its conserved first and last residue. D genes are given only for firm matches. The listing skips clone size in some rows; elsewhere it reads once, few, many or a size class.

-,TRBJ2-1,TRBV7-9,-,CASSLPPGAAIYNEQFF,TGTGCCAGCAGCTTACCCCCCGGGGCCGCCATCTACAATGAGCAGTTCTTC
-,TRBJ1-2,TRBV7-9,-,CASSFPTVNYGYTF,TGTGCCAGCAGCTTTCCGACGGTTAACTATGGCTACACCTTC
-,TRBJ2-2,TRBV4-3,TRBD1,CASSQGNRGQDTGELFF,TGCGCCAGCAGCCAAGGGAACAGGGGGCAGGACACCGGGGAGCTGTTTTTT
-,TRBJ2-1,TRBV18,-,CASSPPGAHYNEQFF,TGTGCCAGCTCACCACCCGGGGCTCACTACAATGAGCAGTTCTTC
few,TRBJ2-4,TRBV4-1,TRBD2,CASSQDPGLAVAKNIQYF,TGCGCCAGCAGCCAAGATCCAGGACTAGCTGTAGCCAAAAACATTCAGTACTTC
-,TRBJ2-1,TRBV19,TRBD2,CASSPSPGLARNEREQFF,TGTGCCAGTAGTCCAAGCCCAGGACTAGCGCGCAACGAGCGGGAGCAGTTCTTC
few,TRBJ1-1,TRBV28,-,CASSYRLRGGKNTEAFF,TGTGCCAGCAGTTATCGGTTGAGAGGGGGAAAGAACACTGAAGCTTTCTTT
-,TRBJ1-1,TRBV18,TRBD1,CASSRRTGGVVWTEAFF,TGTGCCAGCTCACGAAGGACAGGGGGCGTTGTGTGGACTGAAGCTTTCTTT
-,TRBJ2-4,TRBV6-5,TRBD1,CASSYSLGQPMEYF,TGTGCCAGCAGTTACTCTTTGGGACAGCCCATGGAGTACTTC
-,TRBJ1-2,TRBV9,-,CASSANQGYYGYTF,TGTGCCAGCAGCGCAAATCAGGGGTACTATGGCTACACCTTC
-,TRBJ2-7,TRBV9,-,CASSVAEGVGSYEQYF,TGTGCCAGCAGCGTAGCTGAGGGAGTGGGCTCCTACGAGCAGTACTTC
-,TRBJ2-7,TRBV7-2,TRBD2,CASSLQGGRAYEQYF,TGTGCCAGCAGCTTACAGGGCGGGAGGGCCTACGAGCAGTACTTC
-,TRBJ2-1,TRBV27,-,CASSLSWGQEQFF,TGTGCCAGCAGTTTATCGTGGGGACAAGAGCAGTTCTTC
-,TRBJ1-2,TRBV7-9,-,CASSLATAGRRYGYTF,TGTGCCAGCAGCTTAGCGACGGCAGGGAGGAGGTATGGCTACACCTTC
-,TRBJ1-3,TRBV7-2,TRBD1,CASSKGQGLNSGNTIYF,TGTGCCAGCAGCAAGGGACAGGGGCTGAACTCTGGAAACACCATATATTTT
-,TRBJ1-2,TRBV7-9,-,CASSLAQNYGYTF,TGTGCCAGCAGCTTAGCCCAGAACTATGGCTACACCTTC
-,TRBJ2-7,TRBV5-5,TRBD1,CASSFPGTGTEQYF,TGTGCCAGCAGCTTCCCAGGGACAGGGACCGAGCAGTACTTC
-,TRBJ2-7,TRBV9,TRBD2,CASSVGAGGPREQYF,TGTGCCAGCAGCGTAGGCGCGGGGGGGCCTCGCGAGCAGTACTTC
-,TRBJ2-5,TRBV18,TRBD2,CASSPVTSVGETQYF,TGTGCCAGCTCACCCGTGACTAGCGTTGGAGAGACCCAGTACTTC
-,TRBJ2-2,TRBV30,-,CAWGSAGSGPNTGELFF,TGTGCCTGGGGGAGTGCGGGAAGCGGACCGAACACCGGGGAGCTGTTTTTT
-,TRBJ2-7,TRBV18,-,CASSPPDSAYEQYF,TGTGCCAGCTCACCCCCGGACAGCGCCTACGAGCAGTACTTC
-,TRBJ1-5,TRBV19,TRBD1,CASSSTGASPYSNQPQHF,TGTGCCAGTAGTAGTACAGGGGCCTCGCCATATAGCAATCAGCCCCAGCATTTT
-,TRBJ1-1,TRBV18,-,CASSPIDSAGHLNTEAFF,TGTGCCAGCTCACCCATTGATTCCGCGGGACACCTAAACACTGAAGCTTTCTTT